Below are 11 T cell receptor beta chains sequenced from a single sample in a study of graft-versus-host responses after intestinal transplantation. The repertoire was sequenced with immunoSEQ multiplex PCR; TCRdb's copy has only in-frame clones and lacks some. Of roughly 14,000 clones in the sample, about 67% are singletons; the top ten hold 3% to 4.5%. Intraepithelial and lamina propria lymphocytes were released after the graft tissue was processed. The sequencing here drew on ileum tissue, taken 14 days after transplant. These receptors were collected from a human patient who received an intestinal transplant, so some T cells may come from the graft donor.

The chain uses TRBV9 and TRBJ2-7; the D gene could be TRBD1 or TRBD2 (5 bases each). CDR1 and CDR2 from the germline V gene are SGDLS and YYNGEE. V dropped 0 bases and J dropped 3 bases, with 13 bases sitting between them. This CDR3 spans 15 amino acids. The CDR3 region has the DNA TGTGCCAGCAGCGTAGCAGGGACGGAAGACTACGAGCAGTACTTC. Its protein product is CASSVAGTEDYEQYF.

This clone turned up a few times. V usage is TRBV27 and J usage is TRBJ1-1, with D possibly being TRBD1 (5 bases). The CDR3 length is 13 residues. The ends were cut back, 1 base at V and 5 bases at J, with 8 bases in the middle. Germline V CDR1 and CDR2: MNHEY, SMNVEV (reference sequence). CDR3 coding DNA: TGTGCCAGCAGTTTATTCAGGGAAACTGAAGCTTTCTTT. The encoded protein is CASSLFRETEAFF.

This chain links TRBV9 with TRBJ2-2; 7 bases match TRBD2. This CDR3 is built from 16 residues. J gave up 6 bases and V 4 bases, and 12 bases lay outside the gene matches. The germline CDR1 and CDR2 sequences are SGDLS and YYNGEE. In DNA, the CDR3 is TGTGCCAGCAGCCCACAAGCGGGGTCTCTGTCCGGGGAGCTGTTTTTT. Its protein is CASSPQAGSLSGELFF. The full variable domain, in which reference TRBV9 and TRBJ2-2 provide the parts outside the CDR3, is DSGVTQTPKHLITATGQRVTLRCSPRSGDLSVYWYQQSLDQGLQFLIQYYNGEERAKGNILERFSAQQFPDLHSELNLSSLELGDSALYFCASSPQAGSLSGELFFGEGSRLTVL.

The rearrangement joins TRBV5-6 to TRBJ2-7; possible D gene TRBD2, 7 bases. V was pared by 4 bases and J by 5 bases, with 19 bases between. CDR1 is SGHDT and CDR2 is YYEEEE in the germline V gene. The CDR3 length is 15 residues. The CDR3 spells CASSLGGAGVHEQYF. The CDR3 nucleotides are TGTGCCAGCAGCCTTGGGGGGGCGGGAGTCCACGAGCAGTACTTC.

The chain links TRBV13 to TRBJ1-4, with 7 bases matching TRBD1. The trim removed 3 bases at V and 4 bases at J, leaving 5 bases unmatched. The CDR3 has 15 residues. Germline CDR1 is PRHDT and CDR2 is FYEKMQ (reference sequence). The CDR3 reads CASSLSPGGNEKLFF. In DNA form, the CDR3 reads TGTGCCAGCAGCTTGAGTCCAGGGGGTAATGAAAAACTGTTTTTT.

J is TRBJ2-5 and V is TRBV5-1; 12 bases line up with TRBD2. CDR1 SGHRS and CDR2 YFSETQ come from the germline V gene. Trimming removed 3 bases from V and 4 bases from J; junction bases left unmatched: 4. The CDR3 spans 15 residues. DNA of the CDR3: TGCGCCAGCAGCTGGGGACTAGCGGGTTCAGAGACCCAGTACTTC. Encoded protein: CASSWGLAGSETQYF.

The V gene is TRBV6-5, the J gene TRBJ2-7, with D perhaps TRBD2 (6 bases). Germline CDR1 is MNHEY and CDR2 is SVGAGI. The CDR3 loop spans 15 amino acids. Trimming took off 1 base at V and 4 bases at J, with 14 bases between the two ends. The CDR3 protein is CASSYFPGVQYEQYF. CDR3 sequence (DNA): TGTGCCAGCAGTTACTTCCCGGGGGTGCAGTACGAGCAGTACTTC.

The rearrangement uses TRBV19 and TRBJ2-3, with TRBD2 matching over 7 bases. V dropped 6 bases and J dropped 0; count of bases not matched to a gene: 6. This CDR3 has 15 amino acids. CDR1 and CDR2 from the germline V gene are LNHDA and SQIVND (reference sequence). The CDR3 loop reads CASRRLAFSTDTQYF. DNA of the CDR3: TGTGCCAGTAGGAGACTAGCCTTTAGCACAGATACGCAGTATTTT.

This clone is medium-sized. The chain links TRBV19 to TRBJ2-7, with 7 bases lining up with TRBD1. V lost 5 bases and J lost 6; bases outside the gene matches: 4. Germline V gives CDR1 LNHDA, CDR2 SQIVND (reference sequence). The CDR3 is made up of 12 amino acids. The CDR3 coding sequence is TGTGCCAGTAGTTCTGACAGGGTCGAGCAGTACTTC. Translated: CASSSDRVEQYF. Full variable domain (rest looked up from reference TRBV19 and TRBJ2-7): DGGITQSPKYLFRKEGQNVTLSCEQNLNHDAMYWYRQDPGQGLRLIYYSQIVNDFQKGDIAEGYSVSREKKESFPLTVTSAQKNPTAFYLCASSSDRVEQYFGPGTRLTVT.

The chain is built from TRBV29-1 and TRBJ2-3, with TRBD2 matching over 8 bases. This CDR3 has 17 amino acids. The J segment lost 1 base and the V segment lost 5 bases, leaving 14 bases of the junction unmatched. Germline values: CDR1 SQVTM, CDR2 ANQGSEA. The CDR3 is CSVRLMSGRGGTDTQYF. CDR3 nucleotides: TGCAGCGTTCGTCTAATGTCAGGGCGGGGGGGCACAGATACGCAGTATTTT.

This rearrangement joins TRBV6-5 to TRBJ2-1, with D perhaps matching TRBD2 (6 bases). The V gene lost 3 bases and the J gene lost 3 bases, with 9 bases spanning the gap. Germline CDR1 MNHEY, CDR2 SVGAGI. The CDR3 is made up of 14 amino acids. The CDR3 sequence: CASSYSGGYNEQFF. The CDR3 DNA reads TGTGCCAGCAGTTATTCCGGGGGCTACAATGAGCAGTTCTTC.